The clone carrying this T cell receptor beta chain was counted a single time. This sample was included in a study of blood T cell repertoires in COVID-19. Study overall: Both acute and convalescent COVID-19 samples were obtained from the United States, Italy and Spain. Sample material is recorded as cDNA or gDNA derived from T cells, B-cell-depleted T cells, or PBMCs.

This CDR3 is 13 amino acids long. V lost 5 bases and J 5 bases, leaving 12 bases between the germline ends. In the authors' methods: Nucleated cell counts were estimated from reference gene primer amplification. Clones were sequenced by immunoSEQ multiplex PCR, and TCRdb holds only the in-frame ones, with some missing. V, J and clone size derive from that table, while D and trimming were established from the DNA sequence. The sample carries 55,000 or so clones, 85% to 90% recorded once. Followed over time, Seattle patients had been enrolled while infection was active. The chain recombines TRBV12-3 or TRBV12-4 with TRBJ1-2; possibly TRBD1 for D (5 bases). Specimen: peripheral blood. The source of this sequence is a woman in her fifties or sixties with COVID-19, enrolled during active disease. The CDR3 protein is CASSPPGGYGYTF. In DNA form, the CDR3 reads TGTGCCAGCAGTCCACCTGGGGGGTATGGCTACACCTTC.